The present T cell receptor (beta chain) was sequenced within a study of T-cell reconstitution after alpha-beta-depleted transplantation in children. Regarding the study as a whole: A year post-transplant, T-cell counts and diversity derived mostly from newly produced T cells. Expanded graft clones, several hundred of them, were reportedly the source of alpha-beta T cells about two months after transplant.

In regard to this clonotype: What it binds is not known.

TCRbeta library construction was performed incorporating unique molecular identifiers. Each CDR3 protein is one row after TCRdb ran MiXCR on the PCR reads. Among about 1,000,000 distinct CDR3 sequences listed, about 26% were seen once. The length of the CDR3 is 15 residues. Germline V gene sequence: CDR1 KGHDR, CDR2 SFDVKD. Between the trimmed V and J ends, which lost 9 bases and 1 base, there was a span of 17 bases. The sequenced sample was PBMCs, mostly from graft donor cells, obtained 360 days after TCRalphabeta/CD19-depleted stem cell transplant. This chain links TRBV24-1 with TRBJ1-1, with a tentative D call TRBD1 (5 bases). This TCR was recovered from a boy under two years old who had a stem cell transplant for SCID, so the T cells may come from the graft donor. Here the CDR3 DNA reads TGTGCCACCCCGACCGTGGGCAGGGAGAACACTGAAGCTTTCTTT. Amino acid sequence: CATPTVGRENTEAFF.